This entry is about one TCR beta chain. This CDR3 region has 14 residues. Per germline, CDR1 SNHLY and CDR2 FYNNEI. V was pared by 7 bases and J by 4 bases, with 8 bases of the junction left unmatched. Original handling: Scientists estimated how many nucleated cells there were by amplifying reference gene primers. The repertoire was sequenced with immunoSEQ multiplex PCR; TCRdb's copy has only in-frame clones and lacks some. V, J and clone size reflect that table, while D and trimming were determined from the DNA. This table has 65,000 to 85,000 clones, roughly 78% appearing once. The entry originates in a study of blood T cell repertoires in COVID-19.

This TCR came from an elderly woman with active or convalescent COVID-19. The V gene is TRBV2, the J gene TRBJ2-5, with 8 bases matching TRBD2. The sample comprised peripheral blood. As DNA, the CDR3 is TGTGCCAGCACCCCCGGGGGGGCTGCAGAGACCCAGTACTTC. Encoded protein: CASTPGGAAETQYF.